The entry that follows covers one TCR beta chain sequence. The antigen remains unidentified. The use of a sample-barcoded 5' primer and a J-beta primer mix characterized a second PCR of 7 to 11 cycles. TCRdb recomputed calls from the 5' RACE reads with MiXCR, one row per CDR3 protein. The table lists some 780,000 distinct CDR3 sequences, more than 55% of them singletons. Germline V CDR1 and CDR2: SGHAT, FQNNGV. V shed 5 bases and J shed 15 bases, with 17 bases lying between them. The CDR3 totals 12 residues. This sample stems from a study of blood T cells in healthy people across ages. Study-wide results and caveats: Long-lived and aged donors differed, with more naive CD4+ cells and higher diversity in the long-lived. Observed TCR beta diversity per million T cells went down as age went up. This fall followed a roughly linear course with age.

The donors, aged roughly 6 to 100, were healthy Caucasians from Russia. Total RNA, at least 6 micrograms per sample, was extracted from PBMCs. The material sequenced was blood. The source of this sequence is a man in his forties in good health. V is TRBV11-2 and J is TRBJ2-1; D is possibly TRBD1 or TRBD2 (5 bases each). This chain's CDR3 is CASSPLEGTRFF. The CDR3 DNA is TGTGCCAGCAGCCCCCTCGAGGGGACGAGGTTCTTC.